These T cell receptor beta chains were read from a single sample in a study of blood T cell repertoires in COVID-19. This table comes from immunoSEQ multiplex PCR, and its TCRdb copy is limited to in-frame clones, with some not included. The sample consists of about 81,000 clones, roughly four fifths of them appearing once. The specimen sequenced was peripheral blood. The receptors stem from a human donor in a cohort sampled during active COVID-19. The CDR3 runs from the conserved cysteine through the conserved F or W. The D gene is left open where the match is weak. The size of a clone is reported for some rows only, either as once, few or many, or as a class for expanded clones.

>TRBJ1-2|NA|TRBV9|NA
TGTGCCAGCAGCGTAGGAACAGCCCCCCTTGCCTACACCTTC
CASSVGTAPLAYTF
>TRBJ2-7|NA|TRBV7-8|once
TGTGCCAGCAGCTTATTGGGTCCACGCGGGGAGCAGTACTTC
CASSLLGPRGEQYF
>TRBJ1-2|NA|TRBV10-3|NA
TGTGCCATCAGTGAGTCGACAGGAATTTACTATGGCTACACCTTC
CAISESTGIYYGYTF
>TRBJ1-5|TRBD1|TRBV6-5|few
TGTGCCAGCAGCTCGGACAGGATTAGCAATCAGCCCCAGCATTTT
CASSSDRISNQPQHF
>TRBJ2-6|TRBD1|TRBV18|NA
TGTGCCAGCTCACCCCCCGGGACAGGGGGCACTGGGGCCAACGTCCTGACTTTC
CASSPPGTGGTGANVLTF
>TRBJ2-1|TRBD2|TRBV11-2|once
TGTGCCAGCAGCCACTGGGAACTAGCGGATTACAATGAGCAGTTCTTC
CASSHWELADYNEQFF
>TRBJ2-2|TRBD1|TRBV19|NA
TGTGCCAGTAGTTCACAGGGGGCGCGTCTCCCCGGGGAGCTGTTTTTT
CASSSQGARLPGELFF
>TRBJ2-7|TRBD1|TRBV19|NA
TGTGCCAGTAGTGCCGGGACAGGGGGCTGGGGCGAGCAGTACTTC
CASSAGTGGWGEQYF
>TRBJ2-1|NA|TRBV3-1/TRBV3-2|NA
TGTGCCAGCAGCCAGCGGAATGAGCAGTTCTTC
CASSQRNEQFF
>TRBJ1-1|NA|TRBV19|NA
TGTGCCAGTAGTACACGACAGTCGAACACTGAAGCTTTCTTT
CASSTRQSNTEAFF
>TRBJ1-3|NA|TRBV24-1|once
TGTGCCACGAGCGAGGTTGCCGGAAACACCATATATTTT
CATSEVAGNTIYF
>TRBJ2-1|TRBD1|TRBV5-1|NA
TGCGCCAGCAGCACCGGGACAGCACACAATGAGCAGTTCTTC
CASSTGTAHNEQFF
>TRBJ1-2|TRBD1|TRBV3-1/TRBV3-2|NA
TGTGCCAGCAGCGAACGGGACAGGGGCTATGGCTACACCTTC
CASSERDRGYGYTF
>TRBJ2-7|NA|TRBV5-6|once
TGTGCCAGCAGCTTGTACTACGAGCAGTACTTC
CASSLYYEQYF
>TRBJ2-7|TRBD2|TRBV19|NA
TGTGCCAGTAACAGCGGGGGTCGACTTTACGGGCAGTACTTC
CASNSGGRLYGQYF
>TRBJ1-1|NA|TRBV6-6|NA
TGTGCCAGCAATAACAGGGTCATTTTAGATACTGAAGCTTTCTTT
CASNNRVILDTEAFF
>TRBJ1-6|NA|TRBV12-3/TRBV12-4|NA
TGTGCCAGCAGTTTTGAGGGTTCACCCCTCCACTTT
CASSFEGSPLHF
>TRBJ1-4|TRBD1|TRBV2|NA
TGTGCCAGCAGTTACAGGGGGCGCGGTGAAAAACTGTTTTTT
CASSYRGRGEKLFF
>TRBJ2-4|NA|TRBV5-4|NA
TGTGCCAGCAGCCTTGAAGGGGCGGCCAAAAACATTCAGTACTTC
CASSLEGAAKNIQYF
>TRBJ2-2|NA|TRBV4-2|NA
TGTGCCAGCAGCCAAGTTGGGTGGGGGCGCACGAACACCGGGGAGCTGTTTTTT
CASSQVGWGRTNTGELFF
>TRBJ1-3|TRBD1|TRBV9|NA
TGTGCCAGCAGCGCGACGGGACAGGGCGAAAACACCATATATTTT
CASSATGQGENTIYF
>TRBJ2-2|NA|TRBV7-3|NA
TGTGCCAGCAGCTTAACTACGAGTACCGGGGAGCTGTTTTTT
CASSLTTSTGELFF
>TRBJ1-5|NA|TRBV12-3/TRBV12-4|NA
TGTGCCAGCAGCTTCGGTAGCAATCAGCCCCAGCATTTT
CASSFGSNQPQHF
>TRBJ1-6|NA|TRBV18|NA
TGTGCCAGCTCACCTGTCAGGCAGTCCTATAATTCACCCCTCCACTTT
CASSPVRQSYNSPLHF
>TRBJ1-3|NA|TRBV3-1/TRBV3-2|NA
TGTGCCAGCAGCCAAGATAGGAGCTCTGGAAACACCATATATTTT
CASSQDRSSGNTIYF
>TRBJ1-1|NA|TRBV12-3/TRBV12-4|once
TGTGCCAGCAGTTTCAACAGGGTTGAAGCTTTCTTT
CASSFNRVEAFF
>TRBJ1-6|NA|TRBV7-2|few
TGTGCCAGCAGCCTGAGCCGGGGGGCCAATCTGGGGTCACCCCTCCACTTT
CASSLSRGANLGSPLHF
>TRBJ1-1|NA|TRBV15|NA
TGTGCCACCAGCAGAGCGGGACAAGGCACTGAAGCTTTCTTT
CATSRAGQGTEAFF
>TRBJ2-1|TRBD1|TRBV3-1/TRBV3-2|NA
TGTGCCAGCAGCCATCCTTTTAATTTCGGGACAGGGTTATATGGGCAGTTCTTC
CASSHPFNFGTGLYGQFF
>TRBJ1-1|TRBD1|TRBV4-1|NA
TGCGCCAGCAGTCGACCCGACAGGGCCCGTGGCACTGAAGCTTTCTTT
CASSRPDRARGTEAFF
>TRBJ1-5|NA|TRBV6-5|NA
TGTGCCAGCAGAGGACTTAGCAATCAGCCCCAGCATTTT
CASRGLSNQPQHF
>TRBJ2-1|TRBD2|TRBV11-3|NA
TGTGCCAGCAGCACCTCTAGCGGGGAGTACAATGAGCAGTTCTTC
CASSTSSGEYNEQFF
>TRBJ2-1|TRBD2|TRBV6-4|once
TGTGCCAGCAGTCGGAGCGGGGGGGCGTACAATGAGCAGTTCTTC
CASSRSGGAYNEQFF
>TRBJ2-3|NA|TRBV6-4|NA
TGTGCCAGCAGTGCCGAACAGGGAAACACAGATACGCAGTATTTT
CASSAEQGNTDTQYF
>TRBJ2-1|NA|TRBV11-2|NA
TGTGCCAGCAGCCTTAAGAGCGGTCTATCCTACAATGAGCAGTTCTTC
CASSLKSGLSYNEQFF
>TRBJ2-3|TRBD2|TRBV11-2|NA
TGTGCCAGCAGGCCTAATAGCGGGGCTTCCACAGATACGCAGTATTTT
CASRPNSGASTDTQYF
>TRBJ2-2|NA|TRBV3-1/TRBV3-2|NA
TGTGCCAGCAGCCAAGTTCTATCCACCGGGGAGCTGTTTTTT
CASSQVLSTGELFF
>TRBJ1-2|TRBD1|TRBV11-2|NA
TGTGCCAGCAGCTTAGGCCTGGGACAGCACTATGGCTACACCTTC
CASSLGLGQHYGYTF
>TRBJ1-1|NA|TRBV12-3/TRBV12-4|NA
TGTGCCAGCATTGCTGGGGGGGGACTCAGAACTTTCTTT
CASIAGGGLRTFF
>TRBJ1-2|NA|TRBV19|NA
TGTGCCAGTAGGCGACAGACATATGGCTACACCTTC
CASRRQTYGYTF
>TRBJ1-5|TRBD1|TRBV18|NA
TGTGCCAGCTCACCAGTACCAGACAGGGGCAATCAGCCCCAGCATTTT
CASSPVPDRGNQPQHF
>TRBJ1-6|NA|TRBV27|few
TGTGCCAGCAGTTTCTCCAGGAACTCACCCCTCCACTTT
CASSFSRNSPLHF
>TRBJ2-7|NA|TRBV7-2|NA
TGTGCCAGCACCGTATCAACAGGGTACGAGCAGTACTTC
CASTVSTGYEQYF
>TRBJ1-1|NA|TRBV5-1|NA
TGCGCCAGCAGCTTGAGGTCACAGGCGAACACTGAAGCTTTCTTT
CASSLRSQANTEAFF
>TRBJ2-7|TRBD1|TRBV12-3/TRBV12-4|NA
TGTGCCAGCAGAGGACAGGCCTACGAGCAGTACTTC
CASRGQAYEQYF
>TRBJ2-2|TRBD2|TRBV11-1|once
TGTGCCAGCAGCTTGGGCCTAGCGGGGGGGACCGGGGAGCTGTTTTTT
CASSLGLAGGTGELFF
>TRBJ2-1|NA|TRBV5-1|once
TGCGCCAGCAGGGAGGGGACAGCCTCCTACAATGAGCAGTTCTTC
CASREGTASYNEQFF
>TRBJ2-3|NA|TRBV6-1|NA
TGTGCCAGCAGTGAAGCGGGGGCAGGCCCAGATACGCAGTATTTT
CASSEAGAGPDTQYF
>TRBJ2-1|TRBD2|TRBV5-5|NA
TGTGCCAGCAGCTTGACCCTAACTAGCGGGTTAGTCAATGAGCAGTTCTTC
CASSLTLTSGLVNEQFF
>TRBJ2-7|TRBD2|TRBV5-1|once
TGCGCCAGCAGCCCGGGACTAGCGGTCTACGAGCAGTACTTC
CASSPGLAVYEQYF
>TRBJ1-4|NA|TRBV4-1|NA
TGCGCCAGCAGCCCCGCGGGGGCGGCTAATGAAAAACTGTTTTTT
CASSPAGAANEKLFF
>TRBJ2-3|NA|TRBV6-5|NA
TGTGCCAGCAAAGCAGGGGCTAGCACAGATACGCAGTATTTT
CASKAGASTDTQYF
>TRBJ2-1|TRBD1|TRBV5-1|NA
TGCGCCAGCAGCTTACTCCCAAGGACAGGGATCCCGAATGAGCAGTTCTTC
CASSLLPRTGIPNEQFF
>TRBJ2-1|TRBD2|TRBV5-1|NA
TGCGCCAGCAGCTTGGGGACTAGCGCCAATGAGCAGTTCTTC
CASSLGTSANEQFF
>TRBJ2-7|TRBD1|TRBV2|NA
TGTGCCAGCAGTATATTAACCGGGACAGGCGTTGGCGAGCAGTACTTC
CASSILTGTGVGEQYF
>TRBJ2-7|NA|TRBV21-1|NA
TGTGCCAGCAGCAAAGTCTCCAGGGCCGAAACTTACGAGCAGTACTTC
CASSKVSRAETYEQYF
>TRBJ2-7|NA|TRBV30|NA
TGTGCCTGGAGTGTATCTCTCACCGGCGAGCAGTACTTC
CAWSVSLTGEQYF
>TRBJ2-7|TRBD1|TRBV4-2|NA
TGTGCCAGCAGCCAACGTTTATCGGCCGGGACAGGGGGCGTCTACGAGCAGTACTTC
CASSQRLSAGTGGVYEQYF
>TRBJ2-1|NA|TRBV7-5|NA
TGTGCCACCACGTATGGGGCTTGGGTTAGTCGCCGCTCCTACAATGAGCAGTTCTTC
CATTYGAWVSRRSYNEQFF
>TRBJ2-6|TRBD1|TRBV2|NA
TGTGCCAGCAGTGTAGACAGGGGGGTTGGGGCCAACGTCCTGACTTTC
CASSVDRGVGANVLTF